This TCR beta chain derives from a study of CD8 T cells in Susac syndrome. The RNA input was about 0.45 to 1 ug, and it was reverse transcribed with random hexamers. TCRdb fed the immunoSEQ multiplex PCR reads into MiXCR, producing one record per CDR3 protein. The repertoire consists of around 95,000 distinct CDR3 sequences, with around 96% occurring once and the leading ten covering 0.3%. Per the germline V gene, CDR1 is PRHDT and CDR2 is FYEKMQ (reference sequence). Trimming shortened V by 0 bases and J by 7 bases, and 13 bases separated the two germline ends. The CDR3 has 14 amino acids. The receptor comes from a human donor with Susac syndrome. V usage is TRBV13 and J usage is TRBJ2-7, with D maybe TRBD2 (6 bases). Sequencing was performed on CD8+ T cells from PBMCs. The CDR3 DNA reads TGTGCCAGCAGCTTAGGCCTAACGGGGGATGAGCAGTACTTC. This gives the protein CASSLGLTGDEQYF.